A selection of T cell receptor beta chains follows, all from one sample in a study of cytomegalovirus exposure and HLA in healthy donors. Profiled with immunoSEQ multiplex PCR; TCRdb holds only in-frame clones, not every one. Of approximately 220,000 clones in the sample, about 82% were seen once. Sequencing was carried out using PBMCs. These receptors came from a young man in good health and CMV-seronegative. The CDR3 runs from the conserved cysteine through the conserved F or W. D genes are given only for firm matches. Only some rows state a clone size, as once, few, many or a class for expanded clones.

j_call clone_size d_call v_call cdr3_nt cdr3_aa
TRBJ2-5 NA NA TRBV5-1 TGCGCCAGCAGCGCGACAGTAACCCAAGAGACCCAGTACTTC CASSATVTQETQYF
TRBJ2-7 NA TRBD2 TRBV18 TGTGCCAGCTCACCACTCTCTAGCGGGGGGTACGAGCAGTACTTC CASSPLSSGGYEQYF
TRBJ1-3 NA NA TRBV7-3 TGTGCCAGCAGCCTGCGGGGAACCGGAAACACCATATATTTT CASSLRGTGNTIYF
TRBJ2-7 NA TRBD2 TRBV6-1 TGTGCCAGCAGTCCCAATAGCGGGGGCTCCTACGAGCAGTACTTC CASSPNSGGSYEQYF
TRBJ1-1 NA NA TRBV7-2 TGTGCCAGCAGCCAGGGAAGGCAGAGAACTGAAGCTTTCTTT CASSQGRQRTEAFF
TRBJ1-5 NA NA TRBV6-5 TGTGCCAGCAGTTTGGTGCAGTACAATCAGCCCCAGCATTTT CASSLVQYNQPQHF
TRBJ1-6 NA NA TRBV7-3 TGTGCCAGCAGCTTAACGCGGAATTCACCCCTCCACTTT CASSLTRNSPLHF
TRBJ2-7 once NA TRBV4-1 TGCGCCAGCAGCCAAGATCGAGGGTCGAAGGGCTACGAGCAGTACTTC CASSQDRGSKGYEQYF
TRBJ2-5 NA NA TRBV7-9 TGTGCCAGCAGAAGAGGGGGGGGAGAGACCCAGTACTTC CASRRGGGETQYF
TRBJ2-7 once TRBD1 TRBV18 TGTGCCAGCTCACCAACACAGGGGAACTACGAGCAGTACTTC CASSPTQGNYEQYF
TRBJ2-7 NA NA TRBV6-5 TGTGCCAGCAGTTACAGTTCGGGGGAAACCTACGAGCAGTACTTC CASSYSSGETYEQYF
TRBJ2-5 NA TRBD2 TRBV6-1 TGTGCCAGCAGTGTATGGACTAGCGGCCAAGAGACCCAGTACTTC CASSVWTSGQETQYF
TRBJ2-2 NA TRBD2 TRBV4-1 TGCGCCAGCAGCCAAGATTCGCTAACCCTAGCGGGGGCCGTCGAGCTGTTTTTT CASSQDSLTLAGAVELFF
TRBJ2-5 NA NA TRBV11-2 TGTGCCAGCAGCTTAGATCTTGGGGGCTGGGAGACCCAGTACTTC CASSLDLGGWETQYF
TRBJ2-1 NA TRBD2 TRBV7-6 TGTGCCAGCAGCTTCCAAGCGGGGGCGCCGGGCAATGAGCAGTTCTTC CASSFQAGAPGNEQFF
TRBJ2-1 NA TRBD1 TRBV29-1 TGCAGCGTTGAACCTTGGACAGGGGTGGATGAGCAGTTCTTC CSVEPWTGVDEQFF
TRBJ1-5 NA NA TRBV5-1 TGCGCCAGCAGCTTGACGGTCGATCAGCCCCAGCATTTT CASSLTVDQPQHF
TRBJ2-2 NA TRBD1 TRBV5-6 TGTGCCAGCAGCTCTCCGAGACAGGGGCACACCGGGGAGCTGTTTTTT CASSSPRQGHTGELFF
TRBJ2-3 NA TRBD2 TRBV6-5 TGTGCCAGCACTGGCGGGAGTACGCAGTATTTT CASTGGSTQYF
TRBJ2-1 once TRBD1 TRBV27 TGTGCCAGCAGTTTATTGGGGACAGGCACCCTTTCTTTTTACAATGAGCAATTCTTC CASSLLGTGTLSFYNEQFF
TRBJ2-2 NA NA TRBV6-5 TGTGCCAGCAGAGAGACCGGGGAGCTGTTTTTT CASRETGELFF
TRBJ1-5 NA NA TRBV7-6 TGTGCCAGCAGCTTAGAGCAGCACAGGGCTAATCAGCCCCAGCATTTT CASSLEQHRANQPQHF
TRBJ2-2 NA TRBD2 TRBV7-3 TGTGCCAGCAGCTTAAACGGGGGGGCGATCGGGGAGCTGTTTTTT CASSLNGGAIGELFF
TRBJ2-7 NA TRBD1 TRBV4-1 TGCGCCAGCAGCCAAGAAGACGGAGGACAGGGGCAATCCTACGAGCAGTACTTC CASSQEDGGQGQSYEQYF
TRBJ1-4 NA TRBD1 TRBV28 TGTGCCAGCGGTTCATCAGGGGGCGCTGGTGAAAAACTGTTTTTT CASGSSGGAGEKLFF
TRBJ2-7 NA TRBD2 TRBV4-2 TGTGCCAGCAGCCCAACCTTGACTAGCGGGACCTACGAGCAGTACTTC CASSPTLTSGTYEQYF
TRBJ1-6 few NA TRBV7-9 TGTGCCAGCCGGCTACAGCCCAATTCACCCCTCCACTTT CASRLQPNSPLHF
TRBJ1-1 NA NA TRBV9 TGTGCCAGCAGCGTAGTAGGAGGGAACACTGAAGCTTTCTTT CASSVVGGNTEAFF
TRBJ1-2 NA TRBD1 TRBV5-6 TGTGCCAGCAGTCCCCGGGACAGGGGGCGGAATGGCTACACCTTC CASSPRDRGRNGYTF
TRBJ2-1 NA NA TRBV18 TGTGCCAGCTCACCACACCGGGACAATGAGCAGTTCTTC CASSPHRDNEQFF
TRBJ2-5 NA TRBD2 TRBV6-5 TGTGCCAGCAGCTTTGGGACTAGGGGAGAGACCCAGTACTTC CASSFGTRGETQYF
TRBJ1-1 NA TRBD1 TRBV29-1 TGCAGCGTCACCCGGGACAGGGGGCGTTGGAGGAACACTGAAGCTTTCTTT CSVTRDRGRWRNTEAFF
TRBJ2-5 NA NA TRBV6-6 TGTGCCAGCAGTTACGAACCCCGGGCCCGGGGAGAGACCCAGTACTTC CASSYEPRARGETQYF
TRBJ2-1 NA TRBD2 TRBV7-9 TGTGCCAGCAGGACGACTAGCGGGGGGAATGAGCAGTTCTTC CASRTTSGGNEQFF
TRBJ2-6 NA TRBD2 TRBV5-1 TGCGCCAGCAGCTTCCGGCCGTTAGGACTAGCGGTCTCTGGGGCCAGCGTCCTGACTTTC CASSFRPLGLAVSGASVLTF
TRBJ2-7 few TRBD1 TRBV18 TGTGCCAGCTCAGATGGACAGGGAGTGGAGCAGTACTTC CASSDGQGVEQYF
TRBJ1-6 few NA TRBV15 TGTGCCACCAGCAGAGACAAGAGCTCCTATAATTCACCCCTCCACTTT CATSRDKSSYNSPLHF
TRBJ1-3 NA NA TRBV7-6 TGTGCCAGCAGCTCGGTCGGGGGGCTCGGAAACACCATATATTTT CASSSVGGLGNTIYF
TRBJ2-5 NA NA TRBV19 TGTGCCAGTAGTATCCCAGCAGGGGAAGACCAAGAGACCCAGTACTTC CASSIPAGEDQETQYF
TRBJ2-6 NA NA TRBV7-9 TGTGCCAGCAGCTTAGCGGCAGGGCGGGACTCTGGGGCCAGCGTCCTGACTTTC CASSLAAGRDSGASVLTF
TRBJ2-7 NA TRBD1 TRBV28 TGTGCCAGCACCCTCGGCAGGGGGTTCTACGAGCAGTACTTC CASTLGRGFYEQYF
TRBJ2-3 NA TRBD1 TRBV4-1 TGCGCCAGCAGCCTCCGCCCAGGGGGAGGCACAGATACGCAGTATTTT CASSLRPGGGTDTQYF